Included here is one T cell receptor (beta chain) sequence, with context. Its antigen remains unknown. The sample comes from a study of CD8 T cell repertoires and HIV-1 epitope variants. Study-level information: Twenty-five autologous and known Gag and Nef epitope variant peptides each stimulated T cells separately. Controls were a CMV, EBV and flu peptide pool, Ebola AY9 negative control, and no-peptide well.

Overall study results and limits: Beta chains alone show antigen proliferation, not cytokine profile or function.

V was clipped by 4 bases and J by 6 bases, with 12 bases between them. This CDR3 spans 13 amino acids. Germline V gene lookup returns CDR1 SGDLS and CDR2 YYNGEE. This table comes from immunoSEQ multiplex PCR, and its TCRdb copy is limited to in-frame clones, with some not included. The profile shows roughly 7,900 clones, around three fifths of them singletons. J is TRBJ2-3 and V is TRBV9; tentatively, D is TRBD2 (6 bases). Source material: cultured CD8+ T cells derived from PBMCs. The sequence was obtained from a male donor with HIV. The CDR3 sequence is CASSLTGVDTQYF. DNA for the CDR3: TGTGCCAGCAGCTTAACGGGGGTGGATACGCAGTATTTT. The full variable domain, with the rest looked up from reference TRBV9 and TRBJ2-3, is DSGVTQTPKHLITATGQRVTLRCSPRSGDLSVYWYQQSLDQGLQFLIQYYNGEERAKGNILERFSAQQFPDLHSELNLSSLELGDSALYFCASSLTGVDTQYFGPGTRLTVL.